The present T cell receptor beta chain was sequenced within a study of CD8+ T cells in alopecia areata. The wider study: Patients in the study were on tofacitinib for 6 to 18 months, then off it for 6 months. The investigators scored severity in treated patients by the percentage of affected scalp area.

As to treatment: oral pan-JAK inhibitor, 5-10 mg twice daily. Following extraction, RNA underwent reverse transcription to cDNA, which served as the sequencing template. Only in-frame clones appear in the TCRdb table, and some are missing; sequencing was by immunoSEQ multiplex PCR. The sample shows approximately 150,000 clones, less than 75% of them seen only once. The V end lost 0 bases, the J end lost 2 bases, and 11 bases lay between the germline ends. The germline CDR1 and CDR2 sequences are MNHEY and SVGAGI. CDR3 length equals 15 residues. J is TRBJ2-7 and V is TRBV6-5; TRBD1 is a possible D gene (7 bases). The sample was CD4+ T cells sorted from blood, taken between weeks 55 and 65, from a patient treated with tofacitinib. The sequence came from a human donor with alopecia areata. For the CDR3, the DNA is TGTGCCAGCAGTTACTCAGGGGGCGGGACCTACGAGCAGTACTTC. It translates to CASSYSGGGTYEQYF.